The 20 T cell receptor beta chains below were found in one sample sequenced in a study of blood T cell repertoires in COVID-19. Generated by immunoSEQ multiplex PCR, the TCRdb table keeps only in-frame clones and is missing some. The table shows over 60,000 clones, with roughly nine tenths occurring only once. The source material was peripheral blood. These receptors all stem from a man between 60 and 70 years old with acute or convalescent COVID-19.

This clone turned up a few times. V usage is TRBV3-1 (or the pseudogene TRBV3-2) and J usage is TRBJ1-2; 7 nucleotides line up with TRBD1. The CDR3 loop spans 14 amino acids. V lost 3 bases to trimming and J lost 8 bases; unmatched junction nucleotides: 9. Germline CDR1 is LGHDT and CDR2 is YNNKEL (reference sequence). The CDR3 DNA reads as TGTGCCAGCAGCCAGCCCAGGGGGAAGGGGGGCTACACCTTC. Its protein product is CASSQPRGKGGYTF.

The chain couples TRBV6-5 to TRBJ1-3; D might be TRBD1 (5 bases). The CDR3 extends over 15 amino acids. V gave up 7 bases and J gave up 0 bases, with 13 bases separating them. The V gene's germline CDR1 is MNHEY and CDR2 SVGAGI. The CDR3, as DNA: TGTGCCAGCACAGCAACAGGTCTCTCTGGAAACACCATATATTTT. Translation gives CASTATGLSGNTIYF.

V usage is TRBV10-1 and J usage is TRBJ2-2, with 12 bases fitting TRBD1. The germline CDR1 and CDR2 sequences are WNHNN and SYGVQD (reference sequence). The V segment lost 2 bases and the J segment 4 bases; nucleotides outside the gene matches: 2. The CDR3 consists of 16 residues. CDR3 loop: CASSEGTGGGTGELFF. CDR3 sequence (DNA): TGCGCCAGCAGTGAGGGGACAGGGGGCGGCACCGGGGAGCTGTTTTTT.

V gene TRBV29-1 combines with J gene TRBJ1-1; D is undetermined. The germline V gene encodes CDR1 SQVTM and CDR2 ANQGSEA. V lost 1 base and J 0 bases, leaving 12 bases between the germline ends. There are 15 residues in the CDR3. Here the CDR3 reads CSVEGARSMNTEAFF. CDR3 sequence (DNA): TGCAGCGTTGAAGGGGCCAGGTCCATGAACACTGAAGCTTTCTTT.

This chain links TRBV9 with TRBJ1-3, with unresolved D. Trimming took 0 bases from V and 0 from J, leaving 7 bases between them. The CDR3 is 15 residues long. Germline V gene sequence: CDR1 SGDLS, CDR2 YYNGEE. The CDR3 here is CASSVGEDSGNTIYF. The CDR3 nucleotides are TGTGCCAGCAGCGTAGGGGAGGACTCTGGAAACACCATATATTTT.

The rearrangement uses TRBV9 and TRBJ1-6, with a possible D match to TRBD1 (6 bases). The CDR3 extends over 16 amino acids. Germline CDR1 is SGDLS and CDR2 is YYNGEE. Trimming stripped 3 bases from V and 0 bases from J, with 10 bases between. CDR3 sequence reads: CASSEGGSSYNSPLHF. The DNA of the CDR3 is TGTGCCAGCAGCGAGGGGGGGAGCTCCTATAATTCACCCCTCCACTTT.

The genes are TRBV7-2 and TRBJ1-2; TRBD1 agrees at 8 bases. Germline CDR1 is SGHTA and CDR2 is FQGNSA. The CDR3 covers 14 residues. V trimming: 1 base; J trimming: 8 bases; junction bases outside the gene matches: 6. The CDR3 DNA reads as TGTGCCAGCAGCTTAGAGGGCAGGGGGCGCGGCTACACCTTC. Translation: CASSLEGRGRGYTF. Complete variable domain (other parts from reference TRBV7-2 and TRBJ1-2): GAGVSQSPSNKVTEKGKDVELRCDPISGHTALYWYRQSLGQGLEFLIYFQGNSAPDKSGLPSDRFSAERTGGSVSTLTIQRTQQEDSAVYLCASSLEGRGRGYTFGSGTRLTVV.

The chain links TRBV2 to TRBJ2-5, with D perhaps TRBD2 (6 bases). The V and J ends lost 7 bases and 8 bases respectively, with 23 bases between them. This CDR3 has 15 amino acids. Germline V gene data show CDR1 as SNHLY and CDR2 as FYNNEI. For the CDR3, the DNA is TGTGCCAGCACCCCCCCAAGAACAACGGGGGTCACCCAGTACTTC. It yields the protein CASTPPRTTGVTQYF.

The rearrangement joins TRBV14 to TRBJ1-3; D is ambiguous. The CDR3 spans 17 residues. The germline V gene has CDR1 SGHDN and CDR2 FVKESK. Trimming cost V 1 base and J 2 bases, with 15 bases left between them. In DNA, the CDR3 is TGTGCCAGCAGCCAAGTTAGGAGCATGGTTGCTGGAAACACCATATATTTT. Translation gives CASSQVRSMVAGNTIYF.

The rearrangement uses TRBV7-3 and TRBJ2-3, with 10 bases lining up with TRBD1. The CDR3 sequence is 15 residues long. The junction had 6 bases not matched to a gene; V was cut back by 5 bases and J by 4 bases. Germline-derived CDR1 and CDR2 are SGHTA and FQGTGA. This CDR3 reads CASSPDRGRADTQYF. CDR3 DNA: TGTGCCAGCAGCCCCGACAGGGGGCGCGCAGATACGCAGTATTTT.

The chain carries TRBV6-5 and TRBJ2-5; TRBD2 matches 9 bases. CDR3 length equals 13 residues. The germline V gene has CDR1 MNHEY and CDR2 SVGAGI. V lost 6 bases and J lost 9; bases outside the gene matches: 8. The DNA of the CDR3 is TGTGCCAGCAGGGTTAGCGGGGGAGTGGCCCAGTACTTC. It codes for CASRVSGGVAQYF.

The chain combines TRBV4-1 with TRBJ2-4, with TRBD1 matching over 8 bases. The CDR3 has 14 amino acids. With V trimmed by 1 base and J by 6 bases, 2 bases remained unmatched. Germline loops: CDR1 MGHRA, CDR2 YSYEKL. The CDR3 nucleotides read TGCGCCAGCAGCCAAGGGGGACAGGCAAACATTCAGTACTTC. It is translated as CASSQGGQANIQYF.

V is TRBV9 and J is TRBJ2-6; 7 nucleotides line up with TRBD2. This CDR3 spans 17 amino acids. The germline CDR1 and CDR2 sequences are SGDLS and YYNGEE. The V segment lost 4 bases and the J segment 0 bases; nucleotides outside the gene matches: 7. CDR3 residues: CASSPPGLSSGANVLTF. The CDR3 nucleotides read TGTGCCAGCAGCCCTCCGGGACTATCCTCTGGGGCCAACGTCCTGACTTTC.

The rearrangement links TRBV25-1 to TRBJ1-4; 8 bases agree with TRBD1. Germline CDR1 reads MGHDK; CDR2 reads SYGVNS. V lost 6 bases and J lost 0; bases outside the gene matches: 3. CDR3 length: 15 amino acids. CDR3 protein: CASSLTGATNEKLFF. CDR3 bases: TGTGCCAGCAGCTTGACAGGGGCAACTAATGAAAAACTGTTTTTT.

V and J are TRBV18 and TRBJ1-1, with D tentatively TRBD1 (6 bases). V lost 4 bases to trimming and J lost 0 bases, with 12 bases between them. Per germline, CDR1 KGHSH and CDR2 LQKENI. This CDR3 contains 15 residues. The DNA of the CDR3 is TGTGCCAGCTCACTGGTCAGGGGTGTGAACACTGAAGCTTTCTTT. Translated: CASSLVRGVNTEAFF. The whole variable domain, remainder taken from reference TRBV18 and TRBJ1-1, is NAGVMQNPRHLVRRRGQEARLRCSPMKGHSHVYWYRQLPEEGLKFMVYLQKENIIDESGMPKERFSAEFPKEGPSILRIQQVVRGDSAAYFCASSLVRGVNTEAFFGQGTRLTVV.

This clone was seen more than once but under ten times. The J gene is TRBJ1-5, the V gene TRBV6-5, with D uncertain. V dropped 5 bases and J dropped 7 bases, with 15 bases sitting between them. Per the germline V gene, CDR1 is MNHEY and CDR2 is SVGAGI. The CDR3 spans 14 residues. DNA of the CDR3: TGTGCCAGCAGTCGTGTCAGCGGTGAGCAGCCCCAGCATTTT. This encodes CASSRVSGEQPQHF.

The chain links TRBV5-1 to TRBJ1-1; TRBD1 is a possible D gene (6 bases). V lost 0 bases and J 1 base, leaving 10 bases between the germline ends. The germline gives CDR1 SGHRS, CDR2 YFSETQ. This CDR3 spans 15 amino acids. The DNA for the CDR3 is TGCGCCAGCAGCTTGGGAGCGGGGGCGAACACTGAAGCTTTCTTT. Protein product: CASSLGAGANTEAFF.

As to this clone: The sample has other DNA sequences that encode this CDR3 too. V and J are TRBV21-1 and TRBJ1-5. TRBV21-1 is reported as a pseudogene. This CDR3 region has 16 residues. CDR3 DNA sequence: TGTGCCAGCAGCAAAGTCGGCGTGCGGGGTGGTCAGCCCCAGCATTTT. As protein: CASSKVGVRGGQPQHF.

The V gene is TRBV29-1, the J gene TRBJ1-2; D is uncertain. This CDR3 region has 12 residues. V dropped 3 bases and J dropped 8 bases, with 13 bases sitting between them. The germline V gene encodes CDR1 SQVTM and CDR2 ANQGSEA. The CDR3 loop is CSVDPTRGGYTF. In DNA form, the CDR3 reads TGCAGCGTTGACCCGACCCGGGGAGGCTACACCTTC.

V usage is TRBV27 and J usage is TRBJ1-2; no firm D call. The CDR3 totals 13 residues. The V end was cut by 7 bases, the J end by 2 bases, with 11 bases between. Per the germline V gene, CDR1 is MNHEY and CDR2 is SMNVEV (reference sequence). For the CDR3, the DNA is TGTGCCAGCACGCGGGGTCAGAACTATGGCTACACCTTC. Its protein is CASTRGQNYGYTF.